The 25 T cell receptor beta chains reported below all come from one sample, sequenced in a study of blood T cell repertoires in COVID-19. The assay was immunoSEQ multiplex PCR, and TCRdb's table has in-frame clones only and misses some. The repertoire holds 130,000 to 150,000 clones, roughly 89% seen once, with about 1.5% in the top ten. Sequencing was carried out using peripheral blood. Receptors originate from a human donor in a cohort sampled during active COVID-19.

The chain uses TRBV4-1 and TRBJ2-1; maybe TRBD1 (5 bases). There are 15 residues in the CDR3. The germline V gene encodes CDR1 MGHRA and CDR2 YSYEKL. Trimming took off 5 bases at V and 8 bases at J, with 19 bases between the two ends. The CDR3 bases are TGCGCCAGCAGCTACCCTGCGGCCAGGGCCCATGAGCAGTTCTTC. Translated: CASSYPAARAHEQFF.

The chain combines TRBV10-2 with TRBJ2-3, with 10 bases aligning to TRBD1. Germline values: CDR1 WSHSY, CDR2 SAAADI. J was trimmed by 6 bases and V by 4 bases; bases with no gene match: 7. The CDR3 sequence is 15 residues long. The DNA of the CDR3 is TGCGCCAGCAGTGCCGACAGGGGGCGGTTGGATACGCAGTATTTT. It codes for CASSADRGRLDTQYF.

About this clone itself: Other DNA sequences in the sample encode the same CDR3. The rearrangement uses TRBV5-1 and TRBJ2-7, with 8 bases lining up with TRBD1. The germline gives CDR1 SGHRS, CDR2 YFSETQ. V gave up 4 bases and J gave up 5 bases; unmatched junction bases: 5. The CDR3 contains 13 residues. The CDR3 DNA follows: TGCGCCAGCAGCCTGGGACAGGCGAACGAGCAGTACTTC. It translates to CASSLGQANEQYF.

This sequence joins TRBV7-9 and TRBJ1-4, with TRBD1 as a possible D gene (5 bases). The CDR3 contains 14 residues. Germline lookup yields CDR1 SEHNR and CDR2 FQNEAQ (reference sequence). Trimming cost V 11 bases and J 5 bases, with 18 bases left between them. CDR3 coding DNA: TGTGCCGGAGGCTCGGGGGTAGAAAATGAAAAACTGTTTTTT. It specifies CAGGSGVENEKLFF. Full variable domain (missing parts from reference TRBV7-9 and TRBJ1-4): DTGVSQNPRHKITKRGQNVTFRCDPISEHNRLYWYRQTLGQGPEFLTYFQNEAQLEKSRLLSDRFSAERPKGSFSTLEIQRTEQGDSAMYLCAGGSGVENEKLFFGSGTQLSVL.

J is TRBJ1-4 and V is TRBV2, with D unclear. In germline, CDR1 is SNHLY, CDR2 FYNNEI. The CDR3 runs 13 residues. The ends were cut back, 7 bases at V and 7 bases at J, with 13 bases in the middle. CDR3 amino acids: CASNGVPGEKLFF. The CDR3, as DNA: TGTGCCAGCAACGGGGTACCTGGTGAAAAACTGTTTTTT.

The rearrangement uses TRBV11-2 and TRBJ2-3; 8 nucleotides align to TRBD1. The CDR3 extends over 15 amino acids. The V and J ends lost 5 bases and 2 bases, in that order; junction bases with no gene match: 6. Germline V gene sequence: CDR1 SGHAT, CDR2 FQNNGV. The CDR3 bases are TGTGCCAGCAGCCCCACAGGGGGTGCCACAGATACGCAGTATTTT. Its translation: CASSPTGGATDTQYF.

The rearrangement joins TRBV12-3 or TRBV12-4 to TRBJ1-5, with TRBD1 as a possible D gene (6 bases). The CDR3 totals 13 residues. V was cut by 6 bases and J by 7 bases, with 13 bases left in between. Written as DNA, the CDR3 is TGTGCCAGCAGCAACAACAGGGAGCAGCCCCAGCATTTT. It codes for CASSNNREQPQHF.

The V call is TRBV27, the J call TRBJ2-7; tentative D call: TRBD1 (5 bases). The CDR3 totals 14 residues. Trimming removed 3 bases from V and 0 bases from J, with 9 bases in between. The germline V gene encodes CDR1 MNHEY and CDR2 SMNVEV (reference sequence). For the CDR3, the DNA is TGTGCCAGCAGTTTGGGGCTAAGCTCCTACGAGCAGTACTTC. Its translation: CASSLGLSSYEQYF.

The J gene is TRBJ1-1, the V gene TRBV7-9, with D unclear. The CDR3 has 13 amino acids. V dropped 4 bases and J dropped 4 bases, with 10 bases sitting between them. Germline values: CDR1 SEHNR, CDR2 FQNEAQ (reference sequence). CDR3 DNA: TGTGCCAGCAGCTCCTATGAGGGCACTGAAGCTTTCTTT. Amino acid sequence: CASSSYEGTEAFF. The complete variable domain, with remaining parts taken from reference TRBV7-9 and TRBJ1-1, reads DTGVSQNPRHKITKRGQNVTFRCDPISEHNRLYWYRQTLGQGPEFLTYFQNEAQLEKSRLLSDRFSAERPKGSFSTLEIQRTEQGDSAMYLCASSSYEGTEAFFGQGTRLTVV.

The rearrangement joins TRBV19 to TRBJ2-7; TRBD2 matches at 8 bases. Germline values: CDR1 LNHDA, CDR2 SQIVND (reference sequence). The CDR3 runs to 14 residues. With V trimmed by 5 bases and J by 4 bases, 7 bases remained unmatched. The CDR3 nucleotides are TGTGCCAGTAGTTTTGGCGGGGGGCCGTACGAGCAGTACTTC. It translates to CASSFGGGPYEQYF.

This sequence joins TRBV18 and TRBJ1-1; weak D call: TRBD1 (6 bases). The CDR3 spans 15 residues. Trimming left V 6 bases short and J 10 bases short, with 24 bases between. Germline V CDR1 and CDR2: KGHSH, LQKENI. Here the CDR3 reads CASSLPRGREYAAFF. CDR3 in DNA: TGTGCCAGCTCGCTCCCGCGGGGGCGCGAATATGCAGCTTTCTTT.

The chain employs TRBV6-5 and TRBJ2-7; 8 bases align to TRBD1. Germline assignment: CDR1 MNHEY and CDR2 SVGAGI. V shed 6 bases and J 1 base; nucleotides not matched to a gene: 2. The CDR3 has 13 residues. The CDR3 region is CASSRTGSYEQYF. In nucleotides, the CDR3 is TGTGCCAGCAGCAGGACAGGGTCCTACGAGCAGTACTTC.

This clone was detected only once. J is TRBJ1-3 and V is TRBV6-5, with 10 bases that match TRBD1. The CDR3 has 14 residues. V gave up 6 bases and J gave up 2 bases; unmatched junction bases: 1. Germline V gives CDR1 MNHEY, CDR2 SVGAGI. CDR3 sequence (DNA): TGTGCCAGCAGGACAGGGGGCGCTGGAAACACCATATATTTT. The encoded protein is CASRTGGAGNTIYF.

The chain carries TRBV19 and TRBJ2-7; 7 positions agree with TRBD1. V lost 4 bases and J lost 6; bases outside the gene matches: 6. Germline V gives CDR1 LNHDA, CDR2 SQIVND (reference sequence). The CDR3 has 13 residues. This CDR3 is CASSTTGVGEQYF. The CDR3 bases are TGTGCCAGTAGTACAACAGGGGTAGGCGAGCAGTACTTC.

The rearrangement joins TRBV11-2 to TRBJ1-5, with D possibly matching TRBD1 (6 bases). The CDR3 is made up of 14 amino acids. V lost 3 bases, J lost 4 bases, and 10 bases lay in between. The V gene's germline CDR1 is SGHAT and CDR2 FQNNGV. CDR3: CASSLDRLNQPQHF. As DNA, the CDR3 is TGTGCCAGCAGCTTGGACAGATTAAATCAGCCCCAGCATTTT.

The chain has TRBV9 and TRBJ2-7; D may be TRBD1 (5 bases). There are 15 residues in the CDR3. Deletions cut 3 bases from V and 2 bases from J, with 15 bases between. CDR1 SGDLS and CDR2 YYNGEE come from the germline V gene. The CDR3 region is CASSANPGAPYEQYF. The CDR3 DNA sequence: TGTGCCAGCAGCGCAAATCCTGGGGCCCCCTACGAGCAGTACTTC.

V gene TRBV12-3 or TRBV12-4 combines with J gene TRBJ2-5; 9 nucleotides align to TRBD2. Losses at the gene ends were 6 bases for V and 5 bases for J; bases not matched to a gene: 4. CDR3 length equals 13 residues. The CDR3 region is CASSPLAGETQYF. In DNA, the CDR3 is TGTGCCAGCAGCCCTCTAGCGGGGGAGACCCAGTACTTC.

The chain joins TRBV3-1 (or the pseudogene TRBV3-2) to TRBJ2-7; 7 bases are shared with TRBD1. The CDR3 totals 15 residues. Germline V CDR1 and CDR2: LGHDT, YNNKEL (reference sequence). V shed 4 bases and J 7 bases; nucleotides not matched to a gene: 13. This CDR3 reads CASSPLTGTAFEQYF. The CDR3 DNA reads as TGTGCCAGCAGCCCTCTGACCGGGACAGCCTTTGAGCAGTACTTC.

The rearrangement uses TRBV27 and TRBJ1-2, with 9 positions matching TRBD1. The CDR3 covers 14 residues. Trimming at V came to 5 bases and at J to 7 bases, leaving 8 bases not matched to a gene. From germline, CDR1 is MNHEY and CDR2 SMNVEV (reference sequence). The CDR3 nucleotides are TGTGCCAGCAGTCGGGACAGGGTAATGGGTGGCTACACCTTC. Translated: CASSRDRVMGGYTF.

V is TRBV18 and J is TRBJ1-3; D perhaps matches TRBD1 (6 bases). Germline values: CDR1 KGHSH, CDR2 LQKENI. With 4 bases removed from V and 3 bases from J, the gap between germline ends came to 10 bases. This CDR3 is 14 amino acids long. CDR3 sequence: CASSLQGNGNTIYF. The CDR3 nucleotides read TGTGCCAGCTCACTACAGGGCAATGGAAACACCATATATTTT.

This clone was seen just once. V usage is TRBV7-5 and J usage is TRBJ2-1; the table's D call, TRBD1, was not checked against the DNA. TRBV7-5 is a recognized pseudogene. The CDR3 sequence is 16 residues long. CDR3 DNA: TGTGTCAGAAGCTTCATAGGACAGGGCCAGCCCAATGAGCAGTTCTTC. Encoded protein: CVRSFIGQGQPNEQFF.

The CDR3 sequence is CASSRLREITYEQYF. DNA for the CDR3: TGCGCCAGCAGCCGCCTCAGGGAAATTACCTACGAGCAGTACTTC. The V and J genes are TRBV4-1 and TRBJ2-7, with D possibly TRBD1 on 5 matching bases. Per the germline V gene, CDR1 is MGHRA and CDR2 is YSYEKL. The CDR3 consists of 15 residues. Trimming stripped 4 bases from V and 2 bases from J, with 15 bases between.

This rearrangement joins TRBV9 to TRBJ2-7; D is unclear. Between the trimmed V and J ends, which lost 0 bases and 0 bases, there was a span of 7 bases. CDR1 SGDLS and CDR2 YYNGEE come from the germline V gene. The CDR3 consists of 14 residues. DNA of the CDR3: TGTGCCAGCAGCGTAGACTACGGCTCCTACGAGCAGTACTTC. Translation gives CASSVDYGSYEQYF.

The chain couples TRBV18 to TRBJ1-4, with D possibly matching TRBD1 (6 bases). The CDR3 is made up of 15 amino acids. Germline V gives CDR1 KGHSH, CDR2 LQKENI. The germline V and J ends were trimmed by 3 bases and 8 bases, with 16 bases remaining between them. CDR3 nucleotide sequence: TGTGCCAGCTCACCCTTGGCGGGGGCAGAGGAAAAACTGTTTTTT. It yields the protein CASSPLAGAEEKLFF.

The CDR3 here is CATGGTARDTQYF. CDR3 nucleotides: TGTGCCACCGGAGGGACCGCGAGGGATACGCAGTATTTT. The chain uses TRBV19 and TRBJ2-3, with D possibly TRBD2 on 6 matching bases. V lost 10 bases and J lost 6, with 17 bases in between. CDR1 and CDR2 (germline): LNHDA, SQIVND (reference sequence). The CDR3 is 13 residues long.